This T cell receptor beta chain was recorded in a study of blood T cell repertoires in COVID-19 (dated by TCRdb to about 2020). With respect to the entire study: The collaborator samples originated in the United States, Italy and Spain and spanned the acute and convalescent phases of COVID-19. The prospective study material was composed of cDNA or gDNA derived from T cells, B-cell-depleted T cells, or PBMCs. Subjects who had been exposed to COVID-19, were actively infected with it, or had recovered from it provided the deeply sampled blood TCRbeta repertoires that made up the dataset. A freely available public database, intended as a resource for researchers studying the immune response to SARS-CoV-2, is where the repertoires were released. Samples came from the ongoing ImmuneRACE study (first 160 participants) plus 1,254 subjects from 6 global collaborators. Sample metadata almost always included a de-identified subject ID, COVID-19 status, age in years and sex. Where HLA class I and class II types were available, the types were taken from metadata supplied by the sample provider, not from assay-based typing.

Whole blood was collected in K2EDTA tubes by collaborating institutions according to the institutions' own protocols. For TCRbeta analysis, collaborators shipped samples as frozen whole blood, isolated PBMCs, or DNA extracted from either of those sample types. Trimming takes 5 bases off V and 2 bases off J; junction bases not matched to a gene: 8. Its CDR3 holds 17 amino acids, cysteine through phenylalanine. Only the CDR3 part of the read is kept: 51 bases, read in frame from the first base. The CDR1 and CDR2 encoded by the germline V gene are SGHVT and SQSDAQ. TCRbeta CDR3 regions were amplified from genomic DNA by means of the immunoSEQ Assay, a bias-controlled multiplex PCR. The authors' analysis ran thus. Within the assay, amplification of reference gene primers was used to estimate how many nucleated cells each sample contained. Sequence reads were collapsed and filtered to measure the absolute abundance of every unique TCRbeta CDR3 rearrangement. Productive Simpson clonality was computed per sample as the square root of Simpson's diversity index over productive rearrangements. The table comes from immuneACCESS by way of TCRdb, which keeps in-frame sequences with V and J called. Part of the clones is missing from these tables; in studies checked, under half for an unresolved V gene and the rest for unknown reasons. The D gene and trimming were derived from the DNA, and the V and J assignments and clone size from that table. The sample contains about 34,000 clones, 60% to 80% of them found a single time. Roughly a third of the sample rests with the top ten.

About this clone itself: Its antigen is currently not known. No per-base quality is available; no much larger clone lies one base away.

Study-wide conclusions, independent of this receptor: The quantity of clinical and demographic metadata differed by source and by participant and was supplied without curation.

This chain is built from TRBV7-4 and TRBJ2-3; 12 central nucleotides agree with TRBD2. Sequencing was performed on peripheral blood. The origin of this receptor is a man of 80 years or more with acute or convalescent COVID-19. The bases are TGTGCCAGCAGCCTGCTAGCGGGGGGGCGCGACACAGATACGCAGTATTTT. Translation gives CASSLLAGGRDTDTQYF. Extended through the reference TRBV7-4 and TRBJ2-3 proteins, this CDR3 yields the full variable domain: GAGVSQSPRYKVAKRGRDVALRCDSISGHVTLYWYRQTLGQGSEVLTYSQSDAQRDKSGRPSGRFSAERPERSVSTLKIQRTEQGDSAVYLCASSLLAGGRDTDTQYFGPGTRLTVL.